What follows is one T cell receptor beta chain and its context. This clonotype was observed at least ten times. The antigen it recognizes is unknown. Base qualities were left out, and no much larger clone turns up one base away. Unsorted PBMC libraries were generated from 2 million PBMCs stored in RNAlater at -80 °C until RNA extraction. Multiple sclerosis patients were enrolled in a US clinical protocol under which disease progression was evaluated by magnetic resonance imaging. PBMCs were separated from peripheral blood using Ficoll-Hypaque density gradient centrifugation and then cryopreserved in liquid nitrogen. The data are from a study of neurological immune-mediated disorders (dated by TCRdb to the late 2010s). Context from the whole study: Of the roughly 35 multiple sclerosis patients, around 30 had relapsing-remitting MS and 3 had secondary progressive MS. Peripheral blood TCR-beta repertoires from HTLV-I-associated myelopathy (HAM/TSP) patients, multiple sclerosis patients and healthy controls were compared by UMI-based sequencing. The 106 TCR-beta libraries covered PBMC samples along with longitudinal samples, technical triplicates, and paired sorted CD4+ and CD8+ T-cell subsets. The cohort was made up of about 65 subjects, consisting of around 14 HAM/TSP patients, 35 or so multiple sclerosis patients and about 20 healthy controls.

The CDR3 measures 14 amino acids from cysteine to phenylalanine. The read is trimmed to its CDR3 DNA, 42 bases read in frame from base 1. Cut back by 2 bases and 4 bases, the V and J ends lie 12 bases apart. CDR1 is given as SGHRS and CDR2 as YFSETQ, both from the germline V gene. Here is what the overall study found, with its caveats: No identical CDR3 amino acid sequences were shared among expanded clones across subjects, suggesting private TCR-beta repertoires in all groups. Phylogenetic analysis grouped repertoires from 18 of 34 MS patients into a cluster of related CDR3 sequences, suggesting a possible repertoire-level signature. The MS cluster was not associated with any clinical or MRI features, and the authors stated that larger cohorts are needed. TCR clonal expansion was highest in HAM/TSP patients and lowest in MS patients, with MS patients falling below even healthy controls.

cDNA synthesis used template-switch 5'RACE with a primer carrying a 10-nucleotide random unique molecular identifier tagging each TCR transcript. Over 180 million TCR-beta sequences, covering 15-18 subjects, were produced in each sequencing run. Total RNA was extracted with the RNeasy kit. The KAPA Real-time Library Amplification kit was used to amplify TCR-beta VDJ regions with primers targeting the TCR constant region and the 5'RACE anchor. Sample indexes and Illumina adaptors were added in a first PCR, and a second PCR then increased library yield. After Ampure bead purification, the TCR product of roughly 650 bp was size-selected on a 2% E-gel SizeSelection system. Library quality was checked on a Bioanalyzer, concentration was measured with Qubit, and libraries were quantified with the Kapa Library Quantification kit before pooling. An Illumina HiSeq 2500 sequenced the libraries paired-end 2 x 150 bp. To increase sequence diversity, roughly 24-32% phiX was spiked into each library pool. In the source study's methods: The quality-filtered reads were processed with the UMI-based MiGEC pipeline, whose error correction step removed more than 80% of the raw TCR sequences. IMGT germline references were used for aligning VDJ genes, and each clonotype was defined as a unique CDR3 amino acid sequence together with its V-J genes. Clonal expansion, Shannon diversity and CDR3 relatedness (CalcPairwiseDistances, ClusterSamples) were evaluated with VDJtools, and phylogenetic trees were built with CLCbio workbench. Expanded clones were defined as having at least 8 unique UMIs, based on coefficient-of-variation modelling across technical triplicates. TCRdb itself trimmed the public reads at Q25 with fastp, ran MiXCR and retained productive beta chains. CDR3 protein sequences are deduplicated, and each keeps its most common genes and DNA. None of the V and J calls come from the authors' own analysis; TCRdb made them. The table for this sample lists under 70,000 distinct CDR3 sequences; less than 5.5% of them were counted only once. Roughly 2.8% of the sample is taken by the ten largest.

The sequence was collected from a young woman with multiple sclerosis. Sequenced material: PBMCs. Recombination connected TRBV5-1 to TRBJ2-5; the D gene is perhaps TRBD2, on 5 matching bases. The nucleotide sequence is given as TGCGCCAGCAGCTTACGGGATAGTGGAGAGACCCAGTACTTC. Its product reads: CASSLRDSGETQYF.